This T cell receptor (beta chain) appears in the sequencing data of a study of blood T cells in healthy people across ages. Study results and caveats: In these data, TCR beta diversity tracked strongly with naive T cell percentage.

Next came a second PCR, run for about 6 to 12 cycles, which used a sample-barcoded 5' primer along with a J-beta primer mix. A single record per CDR3 protein comes from TCRdb applying MiXCR to the 5' RACE reads. The sample records 1.5 million to 1.9 million distinct CDR3 sequences, about 45% being singletons. Points on this clonotype: As yet, its antigen is unknown.

Trimming removed 5 bases from V and 4 bases from J, with 18 bases in between. The CDR3 totals 16 residues. Per the germline V gene, CDR1 is MDHEN and CDR2 is SYDVKM. The receptor's source is a woman in her late teens or twenties in good health. The chain joins TRBV28 to TRBJ2-1; D possibly corresponds to TRBD2 (6 bases). Material: blood. CDR3 nucleotide sequence: TGTGCCAGCAGTCCGGACCTGGCGGAGGGGTACAATGAGCAGTTCTTC. Translating gives CASSPDLAEGYNEQFF.